This record concerns one T cell receptor (beta chain) sequence. No antigen is known for it. The sample is drawn from a study of immune evolution from preneoplasia to lung adenocarcinoma. CDR1 SGHDT and CDR2 YYEEEE come from the germline V gene. The germline V and J ends were trimmed by 3 bases and 0 bases, with 13 bases remaining between them. This CDR3 is built from 16 residues. This table comes from immunoSEQ multiplex PCR, and its TCRdb copy is limited to in-frame clones, with some not included. The sample lists 7,600 or so clones; more than 75% were seen once. Patient tissue came from resections in Japan or China, 2014–2017. The study's findings and limits: Top clone share appeared to fall from AAH through AIS, MIA, adenocarcinoma. Later-stage lesions seemingly showed higher T cell density and diversity than normal lung.

The receptor comes from a person aged 60 to 85 with lung adenocarcinoma. The sequenced sample consisted of FFPE adjacent normal lung tissue. V gene TRBV5-6 combines with J gene TRBJ1-5, with a tentative D call TRBD1 (6 bases). CDR3 amino acids: CASSSGAGLSNQPQHF. The CDR3 nucleotides read TGTGCCAGCAGCTCGGGGGCAGGCCTTAGCAATCAGCCCCAGCATTTT.